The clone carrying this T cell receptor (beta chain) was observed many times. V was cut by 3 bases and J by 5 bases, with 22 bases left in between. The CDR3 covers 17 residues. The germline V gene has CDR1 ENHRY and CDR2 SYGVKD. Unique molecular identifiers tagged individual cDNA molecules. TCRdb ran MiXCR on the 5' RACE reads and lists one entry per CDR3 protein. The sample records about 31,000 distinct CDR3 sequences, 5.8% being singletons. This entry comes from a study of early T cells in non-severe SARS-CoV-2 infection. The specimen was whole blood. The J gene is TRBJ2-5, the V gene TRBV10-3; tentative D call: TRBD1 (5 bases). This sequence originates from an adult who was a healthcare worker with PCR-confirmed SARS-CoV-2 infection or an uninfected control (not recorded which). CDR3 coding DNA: TGTGCCATCAGTGACCTCCCCCGGTTAGGGGCGGAGGAGACCCAGTACTTC. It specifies CAISDLPRLGAEETQYF.